Listed here are 10 T cell receptor beta chains from one sample, sequenced in a study of T cell responses to AZD1222 COVID-19 vaccine (dated by TCRdb to the early 2020s). Sample time point, as interpreted from the label and publication: baseline before first vaccination. Preparation of the library involved the immunoSEQ multiplex PCR assay. Here the immuneACCESS table is served through TCRdb, limited to in-frame sequences with V and J called. Missing clones are a known gap in these copies; in checked studies unresolved V genes cover under half, and the rest lacks a known reason. For this sample the table gives around 130,000 clones, of which approximately 85% were detected only once. Of the sample, less than 10% falls within the top ten clones. The sequencing used peripheral blood, collected on day 0 of AZD1222 vaccination. These receptors originate from an adult in good health.

The chain combines TRBV24-1 with TRBJ2-5, with TRBD1 identical over 9 bases. Germline trimming cut 6 bases from V and 4 bases from J; bases unmatched to any gene: 2. The CDR3 has 13 amino acids. The V gene's germline CDR1 is KGHDR and CDR2 SFDVKD. This CDR3 reads CATSRTGAETQYF. The CDR3, as DNA: TGTGCCACCAGTCGGACAGGGGCAGAGACCCAGTACTTC.

The chain carries TRBV11-3 and TRBJ1-1; D is undetermined. The CDR3 spans 11 residues. Looked up from germline, CDR1 is SGHNT and CDR2 is YENEEA. The ends were cut back, 0 bases at V and 6 bases at J, with 2 bases in the middle. CDR3 sequence: CASSLESEAFF. The CDR3 DNA reads as TGTGCCAGCAGCTTAGAGTCTGAAGCTTTCTTT. The full variable domain, completed using reference TRBV11-3 and TRBJ1-1, is EAGVVQSPRYKIIEKKQPVAFWCNPISGHNTLYWYLQNLGQGPELLIRYENEEAVDDSQLPKDRFSAERLKGVDSTLKIQPAELGDSAVYLCASSLESEAFFGQGTRLTVV.

The chain links TRBV19 to TRBJ1-1, with D possibly matching TRBD1 (6 bases). Trimming cost V 6 bases and J 3 bases, with 26 bases left between them. The CDR3 totals 18 residues. Germline V gene lookup returns CDR1 LNHDA and CDR2 SQIVND (reference sequence). CDR3 sequence: CASRTSAVGGQGDTEAFF. In nucleotides, the CDR3 is TGTGCCAGTAGAACATCGGCCGTGGGGGGCCAAGGTGACACTGAAGCTTTCTTT. Together with reference TRBV19 and TRBJ1-1, the CDR3 gives the full variable domain: DGGITQSPKYLFRKEGQNVTLSCEQNLNHDAMYWYRQDPGQGLRLIYYSQIVNDFQKGDIAEGYSVSREKKESFPLTVTSAQKNPTAFYLCASRTSAVGGQGDTEAFFGQGTRLTVV.

The gene calls are TRBV9 and TRBJ1-3, with 7 positions matching TRBD1. Germline V gives CDR1 SGDLS, CDR2 YYNGEE. The CDR3 length is 15 residues. Germline trimming cut 2 bases from V and 2 bases from J; bases unmatched to any gene: 4. CDR3 amino acids: CASSVGQSTGNTIYF. The CDR3 bases are TGTGCCAGCAGCGTGGGACAGTCGACTGGAAACACCATATATTTT.

The DNA of the CDR3 is TGCGCCAGCAGCTTGGGACTCTTCACAACAGATACGCAGTATTTT. Amino acid sequence: CASSLGLFTTDTQYF. The chain combines TRBV5-1 with TRBJ2-3; no clear D. Trimming cost V 0 bases and J 3 bases, with 11 bases left between them. The germline CDR1 and CDR2 sequences are SGHRS and YFSETQ. This CDR3 spans 15 amino acids.

This sequence joins TRBV5-4 and TRBJ2-3; D is tentatively TRBD1 or TRBD2 (7 bases each). The ends were cut back, 3 bases at V and 1 base at J, with 15 bases in the middle. Germline values: CDR1 SGHNT, CDR2 YYREEE (reference sequence). The CDR3 is 16 amino acids. CDR3 loop: CASSSPSGGGTDTQYF. CDR3 nucleotide sequence: TGTGCCAGCAGCTCCCCTTCAGGGGGGGGCACAGATACGCAGTATTTT. Full variable domain (outside the CDR3, taken from reference TRBV5-4 and TRBJ2-3): ETGVTQSPTHLIKTRGQQVTLRCSSQSGHNTVSWYQQALGQGPQFIFQYYREEENGRGNFPPRFSGLQFPNYSSELNVNALELDDSALYLCASSSPSGGGTDTQYFGPGTRLTVL.

This chain connects TRBV4-3 to TRBJ2-5; 9 bases match TRBD2. The trim removed 0 bases at V and 7 bases at J, leaving 9 bases unmatched. There are 16 residues in the CDR3. Germline V gives CDR1 LGHNA, CDR2 YSLEER. CDR3 residues: CASSQDPNSGSGTQYF. CDR3 nucleotide sequence: TGCGCCAGCAGCCAAGATCCAAATAGCGGGAGCGGGACCCAGTACTTC.

CDR3 protein: CASSQAELAKNIQYF. The CDR3, as DNA: TGTGCCAGCAGCCAAGCCGAGTTGGCCAAAAACATTCAGTACTTC. This sequence joins TRBV3-1 (or the pseudogene TRBV3-2) and TRBJ2-4; D gene ambiguous. The CDR3 has 15 amino acids. Germline CDR1 reads LGHDT; CDR2 reads YNNKEL (reference sequence). V was cut by 1 base and J by 1 base, with 8 bases left in between.

The chain couples TRBV3-1 (or the pseudogene TRBV3-2) to TRBJ2-1; TRBD2 matches at 7 bases. J lost 6 bases, V lost 6 bases, and 14 bases had no gene match. Germline lookup yields CDR1 LGHDT and CDR2 YNNKEL (reference sequence). CDR3 length equals 16 residues. CDR3 in DNA: TGTGCCAGCAGAGCCAGGCTAGCGGTAACAGGCAATGAGCAGTTCTTC. Translation: CASRARLAVTGNEQFF.

This sequence joins TRBV19 and TRBJ2-3; TRBD2 matches 9 bases. The ends lost 4 bases at V and 0 bases at J; junction bases unmatched: 2. This CDR3 contains 15 residues. The V gene's germline CDR1 is LNHDA and CDR2 SQIVND (reference sequence). CDR3 amino acids: CASSTLAGSTDTQYF. DNA for the CDR3: TGTGCCAGTAGTACCCTAGCGGGAAGCACAGATACGCAGTATTTT.